This T cell receptor (beta chain) appears in the sequencing data of a study of cytomegalovirus exposure and HLA in healthy donors. Details on this clone: What it recognizes is unknown.

This CDR3 has 15 residues. The V gene lost 6 bases and the J gene lost 0 bases, with 12 bases spanning the gap. Germline-derived CDR1 and CDR2 are MDHEN and SYDVKM. The PCR ran on 60 Vbeta and 13 Jbeta primers. Under the authors' procedure: A later analysis counted tens of millions of unique TCR beta chains, 9.5 million to 12 million shared. The data were produced by immunoSEQ multiplex PCR, yet TCRdb's version contains in-frame clones alone and is incomplete. V and J calls and clone size are given by that table; D and trimming were obtained from the DNA. The sample data list some 60,000 clones. Study findings and constraints: Cytomegalovirus association was listed for around 180 TCR beta chains. It was in a later analysis that TCR association rates were seen to vary by HLA locus, highest for DRB1 and lowest for HLA-C. Across donors, presence/absence analyses took sequencing depth to be roughly uniform.

V gene TRBV28 combines with J gene TRBJ2-1, with no clear D. The source is a male donor in good health and CMV-seronegative. The sample consisted of PBMCs. The CDR3 is CASSPSLDSYNEQFF. In DNA form, the CDR3 reads TGTGCCAGCAGCCCCTCACTCGACTCCTACAATGAGCAGTTCTTC.